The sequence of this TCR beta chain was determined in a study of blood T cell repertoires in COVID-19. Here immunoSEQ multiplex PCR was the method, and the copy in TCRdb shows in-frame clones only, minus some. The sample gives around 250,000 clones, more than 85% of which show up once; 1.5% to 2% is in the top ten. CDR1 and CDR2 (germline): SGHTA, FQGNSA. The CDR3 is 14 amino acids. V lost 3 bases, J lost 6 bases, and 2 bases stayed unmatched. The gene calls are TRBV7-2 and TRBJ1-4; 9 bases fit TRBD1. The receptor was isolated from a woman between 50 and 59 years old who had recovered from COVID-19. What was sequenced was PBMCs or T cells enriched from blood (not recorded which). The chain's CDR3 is CASSLGDRDEKLFF. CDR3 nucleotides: TGTGCCAGCAGCTTGGGGGACAGGGATGAAAAACTGTTTTTT.